One sample yielded the 19 T cell receptor beta chains listed below, sequenced in a study of graft-versus-host responses after intestinal transplantation (dated by TCRdb to the early 2020s). Library creation used the immunoSEQ multiplex PCR assay. What TCRdb holds here is the immuneACCESS table cut down to in-frame rearrangements. Part of the clones is not present; checked against another copy, under half of the missing clones reflect an unresolved V gene, and the others are unexplained. The sample has 8,100 or so clones on record, roughly 69% of them singletons. The top ten hold around a fifth of the sample. To isolate intraepithelial and lamina propria lymphocytes from graft specimens, dithiothreitol, EDTA incubations and collagenase D digestion were used. Sequenced here: ileum tissue, sampled approximately 240 days after intestinal transplantation. These receptor sequences come from a human patient who received an intestinal transplant, so some T cells may come from the graft donor.

The rearrangement links TRBV28 to TRBJ1-5; TRBD1 matches 9 bases. CDR3 length: 17 amino acids. Germline V gene sequence: CDR1 MDHEN, CDR2 SYDVKM. V trimming: 6 bases; J trimming: 1 base; junction bases outside the gene matches: 10. The CDR3 protein is CASRPLQGALSNQPQHF. The CDR3 DNA sequence: TGTGCCAGCAGGCCACTACAGGGGGCCTTGAGCAATCAGCCCCAGCATTTT.

The rearrangement links TRBV2 to TRBJ2-7; 11 bases align to TRBD1. The CDR3 is made up of 16 amino acids. Germline V gene data show CDR1 as SNHLY and CDR2 as FYNNEI. V lost 4 bases and J lost 3; bases outside the gene matches: 8. CDR3 in amino acids: CASSVERGTGGYEQYV. The CDR3 DNA reads TGTGCCAGCAGTGTAGAGAGAGGGACAGGGGGCTACGAGCAGTACGTC.

This clone is judged medium-sized. The chain has TRBV7-9 and TRBJ2-1; unclear D gene. The CDR3 contains 12 residues. CDR1 and CDR2 from the germline V gene are SEHNR and FQNEAQ (reference sequence). The V and J ends lost 1 base and 7 bases respectively, with 5 bases between them. The CDR3 spells CASSLELNEQFF. The CDR3 DNA reads TGTGCCAGCAGCTTAGAGTTGAATGAGCAGTTCTTC. The full variable domain, completed using reference TRBV7-9 and TRBJ2-1, is DTGVSQNPRHKITKRGQNVTFRCDPISEHNRLYWYRQTLGQGPEFLTYFQNEAQLEKSRLLSDRFSAERPKGSFSTLEIQRTEQGDSAMYLCASSLELNEQFFGPGTRLTVL.

V and J are TRBV2 and TRBJ2-4; D might be TRBD1 or TRBD2, each matching 5 bases. Germline V gene sequence: CDR1 SNHLY, CDR2 FYNNEI. CDR3 size: 13 residues. V lost 8 bases to trimming and J lost 4 bases, with 12 bases between them. CDR3 nucleotide sequence: TGTGCCAGCGGGGACGGAGAAAAAAACATTCAGTACTTC. It specifies CASGDGEKNIQYF.

This clone was recorded a few times. The rearrangement links TRBV10-3 to TRBJ1-1; D unresolved. V was shortened by 6 bases and J by 6 bases, with 14 bases between the two germline ends. Germline CDR1 ENHRY, CDR2 SYGVKD. The CDR3 is made up of 13 amino acids. CDR3 DNA: TGTGCCATCAGGGCCGCTTCCTCCCCTGAAGCTTTCTTT. Translated: CAIRAASSPEAFF.

The chain links TRBV19 to TRBJ2-1; 7 bases map to TRBD2. J was trimmed by 4 bases and V by 7 bases; bases with no gene match: 10. This CDR3 is built from 15 residues. Germline V gene data show CDR1 as LNHDA and CDR2 as SQIVND (reference sequence). The CDR3 DNA follows: TGTGCCAGTAATTTGGGCGGGGGACTTTACAATGAGCAGTTCTTC. Residues: CASNLGGGLYNEQFF.

This chain links TRBV10-2 with TRBJ1-1; D uncertain. Trimming pared 6 bases from V and 0 bases from J, leaving 8 bases between. The CDR3 spans 13 residues. Germline CDR1 and CDR2: WSHSY and SAAADI. CDR3 sequence (DNA): TGCGCCAGCAGCCGGCAGGTGAACACTGAAGCTTTCTTT. Protein product: CASSRQVNTEAFF.

The chain links TRBV5-5 to TRBJ1-1, with D hard to call. Per the germline V gene, CDR1 is SGHKS and CDR2 is YYEKEE (reference sequence). This CDR3 has 18 residues. Trimming left V 1 base short and J 5 bases short, with 24 bases between. The CDR3 reads CASSLTWQPTGSRTEAFF. In DNA form, the CDR3 reads TGTGCCAGCAGCTTGACATGGCAGCCAACCGGAAGTCGGACTGAAGCTTTCTTT.

The chain carries TRBV27 and TRBJ2-3; TRBD2 aligns across 16 bases. Germline trimming cut 3 bases from V and 5 bases from J; bases unmatched to any gene: 2. This CDR3 has 16 residues. Germline V lookup: CDR1 MNHEY, CDR2 SMNVEV (reference sequence). The CDR3 coding sequence is TGTGCCAGCAGTTTTGGGACTAGCGGGGGGGGAGATACGCAGTATTTT. The encoded protein is CASSFGTSGGGDTQYF.

The rearrangement joins TRBV6-1 to TRBJ2-7; 7 bases are shared with TRBD1. Germline assignment: CDR1 MNHNS and CDR2 SASEGT. V lost 4 bases and J lost 4; bases outside the gene matches: 7. The CDR3 extends over 14 amino acids. CDR3 protein: CASSGRTGPYEQYV. The CDR3 coding sequence is TGTGCCAGCAGTGGCCGGACAGGCCCTTACGAGCAGTACGTC.

This clone showed up just a few times. The CDR3 here is CASSQDRASNSPLHF. In DNA, the CDR3 is TGCGCCAGCAGCCAAGACCGGGCCTCAAATTCACCCCTCCACTTT. This chain joins TRBV4-1 and TRBJ1-6; D is uncertain. Germline CDR1 reads MGHRA; CDR2 reads YSYEKL. The CDR3 totals 15 residues. V lost 0 bases and J 7 bases, leaving 10 bases between the germline ends.

The rearrangement links TRBV6-4 to TRBJ1-5, with D possibly matching TRBD1 (6 bases). The germline V gene has CDR1 MRHNA and CDR2 SNTAGT. There are 16 residues in the CDR3. Trimming left V 4 bases short and J 4 bases short, with 17 bases between. As DNA, the CDR3 is TGTGCCAGCAGTGTAGAAGACAAGGGGGAAAATCAGCCCCAGCATTTT. As protein: CASSVEDKGENQPQHF.

The chain combines TRBV7-2 with TRBJ2-7, with 9 bases matching TRBD2. The V gene's germline CDR1 is SGHTA and CDR2 FQGNSA. Germline trimming cut 1 base from V and 6 bases from J; bases unmatched to any gene: 4. This CDR3 region has 14 residues. DNA for the CDR3: TGTGCCAGCAGCTTAGGCGGGGGGGATGTCGAGCAGTACGTC. This sequence encodes CASSLGGGDVEQYV.

The chain uses TRBV5-1 and TRBJ1-4; D is perhaps TRBD1 (5 bases). The V and J ends lost 3 bases and 8 bases respectively, with 14 bases between them. CDR1 and CDR2 from the germline V gene are SGHRS and YFSETQ. CDR3 length: 14 residues. This chain's CDR3 is CASSWDGGEEKLFF. The DNA of the CDR3 is TGCGCCAGCAGCTGGGACGGAGGGGAGGAAAAACTGTTTTTT.

The chain couples TRBV19 to TRBJ2-6; D gene unclear. V lost 3 bases and J lost 0, with 9 bases in between. This CDR3 is built from 16 residues. Germline V gene data show CDR1 as LNHDA and CDR2 as SQIVND (reference sequence). CDR3 residues: CASSIGPNSGANVLTF. CDR3 coding DNA: TGTGCCAGTAGTATTGGTCCGAACTCTGGGGCCAACGTCCTGACTTTC.

This clone was seen once. The rearrangement links TRBV19 to TRBJ1-6; 8 bases line up with TRBD1. This CDR3 region has 14 residues. Unmatched junction bases numbered 12, after V lost 6 bases and J lost 14 bases. CDR1 and CDR2 (germline): LNHDA, SQIVND (reference sequence). The CDR3 loop reads CASSPGQGSGALHF. CDR3 DNA: TGTGCCAGTAGCCCCGGACAGGGTTCCGGAGCCCTCCACTTT.

The chain is built from TRBV4-2 and TRBJ2-5, with 12 bases fitting TRBD2. The CDR3 covers 15 residues. Germline CDR1 reads LGHNA; CDR2 reads YNFKEQ. J was trimmed by 3 bases and V by 2 bases; bases with no gene match: 1. CDR3 DNA sequence: TGTGCCAGCAGCCAACCTAGCGGGGGGGAAGAGACCCAGTACTTC. This sequence encodes CASSQPSGGEETQYF.

This chain connects TRBV6-5 to TRBJ2-2; 8 positions agree with TRBD2. After removal of 8 bases from V and 1 base from J, the junction contained 6 bases not matched to a gene. CDR3 size: 15 residues. CDR1 MNHEY and CDR2 SVGAGI come from the germline V gene. CDR3 sequence reads: CASREGRRNTGELFF. The CDR3 DNA reads as TGTGCCAGCCGGGAGGGAAGGCGGAACACCGGGGAGCTGTTTTTT.

The chain recombines TRBV6-1 with TRBJ1-2; D might be TRBD1 (6 bases). V lost 6 bases to trimming and J lost 5 bases, with 16 bases between them. The CDR3 spans 14 residues. From germline, CDR1 is MNHNS and CDR2 SASEGT. The CDR3 region has the DNA TGTGCCAGCAGAGAACAGGGAGGGGCTTATGGCTACACCTTC. It specifies CASREQGGAYGYTF.